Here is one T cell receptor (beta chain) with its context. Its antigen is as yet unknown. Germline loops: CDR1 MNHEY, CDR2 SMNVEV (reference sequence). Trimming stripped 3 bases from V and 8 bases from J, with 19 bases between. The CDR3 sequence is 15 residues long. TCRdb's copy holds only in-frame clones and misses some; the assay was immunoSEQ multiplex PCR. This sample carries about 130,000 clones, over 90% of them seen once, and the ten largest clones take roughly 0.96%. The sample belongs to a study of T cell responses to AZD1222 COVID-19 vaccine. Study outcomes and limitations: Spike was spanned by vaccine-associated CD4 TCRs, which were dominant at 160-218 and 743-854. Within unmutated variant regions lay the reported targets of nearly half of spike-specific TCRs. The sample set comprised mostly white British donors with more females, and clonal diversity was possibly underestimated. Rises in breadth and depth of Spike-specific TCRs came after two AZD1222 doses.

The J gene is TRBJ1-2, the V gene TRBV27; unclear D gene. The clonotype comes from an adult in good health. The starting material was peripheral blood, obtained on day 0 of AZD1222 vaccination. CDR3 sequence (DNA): TGTGCCAGCAGTTTGTACAGTGTAGGTCCTAGAGGCTACACCTTC. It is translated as CASSLYSVGPRGYTF.